This T cell receptor beta chain was captured by sequencing in a study of blood T cell repertoires in COVID-19. In the study overall: Samples taken during acute and convalescent COVID-19 were collected in the United States, Italy and Spain. T cells, B-cell-depleted T cells, or PBMCs provided the cDNA or gDNA that served as material.

Germline lookup yields CDR1 SGDLS and CDR2 YYNGEE. There are 15 residues in the CDR3. V shed 2 bases, J shed 2 bases, and the junction held 5 bases outside the gene matches. A remark on this clone: The same CDR3 arises from other DNA sequences in this sample as well.

In the source study's methods: Reference gene primer amplification gave estimated nucleated cell counts. Produced via immunoSEQ multiplex PCR; TCRdb's table is partial and in-frame only. V and J calls and clone size are given by that table; D and trimming were obtained from the DNA. This sample has more than 70,000 clones, with roughly 78% found just once. This clonotype was sampled from a woman aged 70-85 years with acute or convalescent COVID-19. This chain connects TRBV9 to TRBJ1-2; TRBD1 aligns across 8 bases. The sequencing input was peripheral blood. The CDR3 sequence: CASSVGTGGNYGYTF. CDR3 in DNA: TGTGCCAGCAGCGTCGGGACAGGCGGGAACTATGGCTACACCTTC.